This entry lists 13 T cell receptor beta chains sequenced from one sample in a study of blood T cell repertoires in COVID-19. Sequencing used immunoSEQ multiplex PCR; TCRdb keeps in-frame clones, though not all of them. Among roughly 200,000 clones listed, about 85% were seen once. The source material was PBMCs or T cells enriched from blood (not recorded which). The receptors come from a man in his forties or fifties who had recovered from COVID-19.

This chain links TRBV19 with TRBJ1-2, with D possibly being TRBD1 (6 bases). In germline, CDR1 is LNHDA, CDR2 SQIVND (reference sequence). The CDR3 spans 16 residues. Trimming took off 7 bases at V and 4 bases at J, with 22 bases between the two ends. This CDR3 reads CASKGSGDELGYGYTF. The CDR3 bases are TGTGCCAGTAAGGGGTCAGGGGATGAACTGGGCTATGGCTACACCTTC.

The chain joins TRBV10-3 to TRBJ2-1; possibly TRBD2 for D (6 bases). The CDR3 totals 12 residues. Per the germline V gene, CDR1 is ENHRY and CDR2 is SYGVKD. V gave up 10 bases and J gave up 3 bases, with 10 bases separating them. The chain's CDR3 is CATRDFYNEQFF. The CDR3 bases are TGTGCCACCCGGGACTTCTACAATGAGCAGTTCTTC.

This clone occurred a few times. The V gene is TRBV6-5, the J gene TRBJ1-5, with 9 bases fitting TRBD1. The CDR3 runs to 15 residues. From germline, CDR1 is MNHEY and CDR2 SVGAGI. Losses at the gene ends were 5 bases for V and 6 bases for J; bases not matched to a gene: 8. The CDR3 region is CASSRTGDVSQPQHF. CDR3 nucleotide sequence: TGTGCCAGCAGTCGGACAGGGGATGTGTCTCAGCCCCAGCATTTT.

This clone was seen a handful of times. The chain links TRBV11-3 to TRBJ2-2, with TRBD1 as a possible D gene (6 bases). CDR3 length: 16 amino acids. The ends were cut back, 7 bases at V and 0 bases at J, with 15 bases in the middle. From germline, CDR1 is SGHNT and CDR2 YENEEA. This CDR3 reads CASTNYGTSNTGELFF. The CDR3 DNA reads as TGTGCCAGCACCAATTATGGGACATCGAACACCGGGGAGCTGTTTTTT.

This rearrangement joins TRBV19 to TRBJ1-5; TRBD1 is a possible D gene (6 bases). Per germline, CDR1 LNHDA and CDR2 SQIVND (reference sequence). Trimming removed 3 bases from V and 7 bases from J, with 19 bases in between. This CDR3 is built from 16 residues. CDR3 DNA sequence: TGTGCCAGTAGTATGGGGGCCCTAACCCTCGGCCAGCCCCAGCATTTT. Its protein product is CASSMGALTLGQPQHF.

The chain is built from TRBV30 and TRBJ1-5; D not resolved. The CDR3 is 13 residues long. Germline CDR1 and CDR2: GTSNPN and SVGIG (reference sequence). Trimming pared 2 bases from V and 7 bases from J, leaving 12 bases between. CDR3 residues: CAWSRGVGQPQHF. The CDR3 region has the DNA TGTGCCTGGAGTCGCGGGGTTGGGCAGCCCCAGCATTTT.

This chain joins TRBV6-4 and TRBJ2-2; D may be TRBD2 (6 bases). V shed 6 bases and J shed 4 bases, with 12 bases lying between them. Germline CDR1 is MRHNA and CDR2 is SNTAGT. The CDR3 consists of 14 residues. The DNA for the CDR3 is TGTGCCAGCAGAGAACTAGCAACCACCGGGGAGCTGTTTTTT. This translates into CASRELATTGELFF.

The rearrangement uses TRBV28 and TRBJ1-5; D might be TRBD1 (6 bases). Per germline, CDR1 MDHEN and CDR2 SYDVKM. V lost 6 bases and J lost 7, with 25 bases in between. The CDR3 extends over 17 amino acids. The CDR3 region is CASRQGTAAPSGQPQHF. In DNA form, the CDR3 reads TGTGCCAGCAGGCAGGGGACGGCCGCCCCGTCCGGGCAGCCCCAGCATTTT.

The chain joins TRBV5-6 to TRBJ2-6; possible D gene TRBD1, 6 bases. From germline, CDR1 is SGHDT and CDR2 YYEEEE. The V and J ends lost 4 bases and 1 base respectively, with 9 bases between them. The CDR3 loop spans 15 amino acids. As DNA, the CDR3 is TGTGCCAGCAGCCACAGGGCATCTGGGGCCAACGTCCTGACTTTC. It codes for CASSHRASGANVLTF.

V and J are TRBV7-2 and TRBJ2-2; TRBD1 aligns across 8 bases. J was trimmed by 7 bases and V by 5 bases; bases with no gene match: 6. Germline assignment: CDR1 SGHTA and CDR2 FQGNSA. CDR3 length: 14 amino acids. CDR3: CASSQRTGNGELFF. The CDR3 nucleotides read TGTGCCAGCAGCCAAAGGACAGGGAACGGGGAGCTGTTTTTT.

CDR3 nucleotide sequence: TGTGCCAGTAGTGTAATTGACAGGAACAATGAGCAGTTCTTC. Its translation is CASSVIDRNNEQFF. The chain joins TRBV19 to TRBJ2-1, with D possibly being TRBD1 (6 bases). V dropped 5 bases and J dropped 5 bases, with 13 bases sitting between them. The CDR3 is 14 amino acids. Per germline, CDR1 LNHDA and CDR2 SQIVND (reference sequence).

The count of this clone is one. This chain uses TRBV19 with TRBJ1-1; the D is unclear. The V end lost 7 bases, the J end lost 4 bases, and 7 bases lay between the germline ends. The germline V gene has CDR1 LNHDA and CDR2 SQIVND (reference sequence). The CDR3 is 11 amino acids. CDR3 coding DNA: TGTGCCAGTAATCGGGGCACTGAAGCTTTCTTT. Protein: CASNRGTEAFF.

This chain links TRBV6-6 with TRBJ1-1, with 12 bases that match TRBD1. The CDR3 sequence is 16 residues long. V trimming: 6 bases; J trimming: 4 bases; junction bases outside the gene matches: 9. CDR1 and CDR2 from the germline V gene are MNHNY and SVGAGI (reference sequence). CDR3 DNA sequence: TGTGCCAGCAGGCCCCCGGGACAGGGGGCCTCCACTGAAGCTTTCTTT. Translated, it gives CASRPPGQGASTEAFF.